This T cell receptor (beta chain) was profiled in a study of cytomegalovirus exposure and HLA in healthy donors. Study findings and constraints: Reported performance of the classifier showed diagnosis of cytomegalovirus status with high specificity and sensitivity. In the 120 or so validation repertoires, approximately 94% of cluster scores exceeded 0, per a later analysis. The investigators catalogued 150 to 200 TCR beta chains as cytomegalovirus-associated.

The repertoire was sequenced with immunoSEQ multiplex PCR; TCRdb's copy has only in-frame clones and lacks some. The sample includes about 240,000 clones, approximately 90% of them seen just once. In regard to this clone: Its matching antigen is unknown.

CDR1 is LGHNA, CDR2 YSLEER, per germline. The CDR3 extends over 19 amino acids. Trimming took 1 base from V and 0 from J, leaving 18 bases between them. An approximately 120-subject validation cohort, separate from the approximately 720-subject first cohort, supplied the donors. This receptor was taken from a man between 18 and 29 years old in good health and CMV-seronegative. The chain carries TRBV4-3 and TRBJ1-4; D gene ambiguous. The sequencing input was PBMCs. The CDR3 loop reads CASSQGIYRDVATNEKLFF. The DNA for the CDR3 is TGCGCCAGCAGCCAAGGAATCTACCGAGATGTGGCAACTAATGAAAAACTGTTTTTT.